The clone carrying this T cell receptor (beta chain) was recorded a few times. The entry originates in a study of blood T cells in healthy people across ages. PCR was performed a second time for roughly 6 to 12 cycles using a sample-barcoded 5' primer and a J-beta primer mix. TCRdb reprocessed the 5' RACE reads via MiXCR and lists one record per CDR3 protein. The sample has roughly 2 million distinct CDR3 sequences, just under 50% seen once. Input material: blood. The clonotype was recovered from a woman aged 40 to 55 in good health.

This CDR3 reads CASSLTSGGWHEQFF. Written as DNA, the CDR3 is TGTGCCAGCAGCTTGACTAGCGGGGGTTGGCATGAGCAGTTCTTC. The V and J genes are TRBV11-1 and TRBJ2-1, with TRBD2 identical over 12 bases. This CDR3 is built from 15 residues. Per germline, CDR1 SGHAT and CDR2 FQDESV (reference sequence). J lost 8 bases, V lost 3 bases, and 5 bases had no gene match.